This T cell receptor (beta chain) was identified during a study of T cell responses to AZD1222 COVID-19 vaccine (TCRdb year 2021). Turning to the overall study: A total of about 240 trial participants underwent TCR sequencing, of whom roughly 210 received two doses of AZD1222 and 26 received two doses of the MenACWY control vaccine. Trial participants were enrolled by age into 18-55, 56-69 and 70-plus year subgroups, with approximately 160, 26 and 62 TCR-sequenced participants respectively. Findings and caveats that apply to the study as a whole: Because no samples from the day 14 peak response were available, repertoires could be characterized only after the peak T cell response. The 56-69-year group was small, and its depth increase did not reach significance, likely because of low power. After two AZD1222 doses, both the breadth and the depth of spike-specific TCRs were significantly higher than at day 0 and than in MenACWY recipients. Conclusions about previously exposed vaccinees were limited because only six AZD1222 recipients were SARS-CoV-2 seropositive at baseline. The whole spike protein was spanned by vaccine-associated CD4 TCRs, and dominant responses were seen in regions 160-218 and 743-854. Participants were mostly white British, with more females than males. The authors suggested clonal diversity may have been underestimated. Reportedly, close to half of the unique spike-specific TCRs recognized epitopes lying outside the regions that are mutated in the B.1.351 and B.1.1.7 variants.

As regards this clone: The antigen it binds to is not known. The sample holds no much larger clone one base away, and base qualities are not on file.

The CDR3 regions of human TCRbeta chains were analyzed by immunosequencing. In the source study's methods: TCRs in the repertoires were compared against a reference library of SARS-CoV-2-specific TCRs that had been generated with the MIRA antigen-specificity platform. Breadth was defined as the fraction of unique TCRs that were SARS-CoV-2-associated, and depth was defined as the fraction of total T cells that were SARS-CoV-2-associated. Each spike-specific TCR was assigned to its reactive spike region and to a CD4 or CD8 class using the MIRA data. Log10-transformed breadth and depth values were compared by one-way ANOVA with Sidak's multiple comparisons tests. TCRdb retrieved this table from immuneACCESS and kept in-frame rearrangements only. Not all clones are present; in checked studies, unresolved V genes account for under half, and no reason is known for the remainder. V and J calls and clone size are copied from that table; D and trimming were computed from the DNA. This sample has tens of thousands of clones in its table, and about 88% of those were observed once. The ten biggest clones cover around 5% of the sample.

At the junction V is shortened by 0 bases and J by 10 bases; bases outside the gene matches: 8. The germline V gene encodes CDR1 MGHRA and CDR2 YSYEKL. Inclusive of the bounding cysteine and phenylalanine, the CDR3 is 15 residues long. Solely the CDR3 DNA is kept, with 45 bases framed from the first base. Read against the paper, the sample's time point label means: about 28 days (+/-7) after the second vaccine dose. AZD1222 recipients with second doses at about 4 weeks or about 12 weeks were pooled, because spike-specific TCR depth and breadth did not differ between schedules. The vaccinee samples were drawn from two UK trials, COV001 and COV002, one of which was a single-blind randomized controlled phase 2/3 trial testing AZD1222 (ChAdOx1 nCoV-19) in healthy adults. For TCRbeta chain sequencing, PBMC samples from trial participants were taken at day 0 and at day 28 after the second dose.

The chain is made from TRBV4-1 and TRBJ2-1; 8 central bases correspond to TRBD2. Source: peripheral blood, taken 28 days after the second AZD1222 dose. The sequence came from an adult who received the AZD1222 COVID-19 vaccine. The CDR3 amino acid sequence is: CASSQEISGAGEQFF. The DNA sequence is TGCGCCAGCAGCCAAGAAATTAGCGGGGCGGGGGAGCAGTTCTTC.